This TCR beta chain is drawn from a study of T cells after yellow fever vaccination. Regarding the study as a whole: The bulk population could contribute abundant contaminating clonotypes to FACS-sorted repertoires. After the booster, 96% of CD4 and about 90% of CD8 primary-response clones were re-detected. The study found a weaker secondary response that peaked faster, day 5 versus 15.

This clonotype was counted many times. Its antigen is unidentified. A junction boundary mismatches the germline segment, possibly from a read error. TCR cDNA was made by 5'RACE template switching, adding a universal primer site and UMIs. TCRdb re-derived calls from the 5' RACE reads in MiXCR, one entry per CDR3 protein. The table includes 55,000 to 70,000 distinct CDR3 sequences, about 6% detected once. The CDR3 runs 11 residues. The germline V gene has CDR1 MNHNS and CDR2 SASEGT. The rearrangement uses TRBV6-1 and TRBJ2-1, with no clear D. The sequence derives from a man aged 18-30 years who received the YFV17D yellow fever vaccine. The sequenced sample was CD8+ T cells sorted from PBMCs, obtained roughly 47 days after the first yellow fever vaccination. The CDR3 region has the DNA TGTGCCAGCAGTGACGACAAAGAGCAGTTCTTC. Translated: CASSDDKEQFF.